Sequencing of this TCR beta chain was carried out in a study of glioma-infiltrating T cells. CDR3 length equals 17 residues. CDR1 is MGHRA and CDR2 is YSYEKL in the germline V gene. The V end lost 1 base, the J end lost 0 bases, and 13 bases lay between the germline ends. Using RNA template, CDR3s of TCR alpha and beta were amplified with iRepertoire arm-PCR. From the multiplex PCR reads, TCRdb called clonotypes with MiXCR, one entry per CDR3 protein. The sample has some 40,000 distinct CDR3 sequences, under 25% seen once. At least ten counts were recorded for this clonotype. This receptor was obtained from a human donor with low-grade glioma or glioblastoma, undergoing nonglioma brain surgery, or in good health (not recorded which). V usage is TRBV4-1 and J usage is TRBJ2-1, with D hard to call. Sequencing used glioma tissue, nonneoplastic brain tissue, or PBMCs (not recorded which). CDR3 sequence: CASSQGEARNSYNEQFF. CDR3 coding DNA: TGCGCCAGCAGCCAAGGAGAAGCGAGAAACTCCTACAATGAGCAGTTCTTC.